This is a list of T cell receptor beta chains from one sample in a study of blood T cell repertoires in COVID-19. Clones were read by immunoSEQ multiplex PCR, and TCRdb kept only the in-frame ones, dropping some. The repertoire consists of approximately 240,000 clones, with about 80% occurring once and the leading ten covering 2.3%. Specimen: peripheral blood. These receptors came from a woman aged 55-69 years with acute or convalescent COVID-19. The CDR3 runs from the conserved cysteine through the conserved F or W. Each record gives: V gene, J gene, D gene, clone size, CDR3 DNA, CDR3 protein. D genes are given only for firm matches. For some rows the clone size is stated as once, few or many, or as a class when expanded; others skip it.

>TRBV19|TRBJ2-1|NA|NA
TGTGCCAGTAGTATAGGGACAAAAAACAATGAGCAGTTCTTC
CASSIGTKNNEQFF
>TRBV5-1|TRBJ1-2|NA|NA
TGCGCCAGCAGCTTGTCAGGGCCCCTCGGTGCAGGCTACACCTTC
CASSLSGPLGAGYTF
>TRBV14|TRBJ2-5|TRBD2|NA
TGTGCCAGCAGCCCCTCCCACCCGGACTTCGCGGGGGTTTACCAAGAGACCCAGTACTTC
CASSPSHPDFAGVYQETQYF
>TRBV9|TRBJ1-1|TRBD1|NA
TGTGCCAGCAGCCCCTTTCCCGGGACAGCGAACACTGAAGCTTTCTTT
CASSPFPGTANTEAFF
>TRBV5-1|TRBJ2-2|NA|NA
TGCGCCAGCAGCACGACTGTCTCCGGGGAGCTGTTTTTT
CASSTTVSGELFF
>TRBV7-2|TRBJ2-5|NA|NA
TGTGCCAGCAGCTCGAGAAGACTGCAAGAGACCCAGTACTTC
CASSSRRLQETQYF
>TRBV5-8|TRBJ2-3|TRBD1|NA
TGTGCCAGCAGCTTGGGACAGGGCACCACGGGGCCCACAGATACGCAGTATTTT
CASSLGQGTTGPTDTQYF
>TRBV7-3|TRBJ2-7|NA|NA
TGTGCCAGCAGCCCGAGGCGTGGCAGGGACTACGAGCAGTACTTC
CASSPRRGRDYEQYF
>TRBV19|TRBJ1-2|NA|NA
TGTGCCAGTAGTATAACAGGGTATGGCTACACCTTC
CASSITGYGYTF
>TRBV15|TRBJ2-1|TRBD2|once
TGTGCCACCAGCAGAGCGCTCGGCGGGGGGGGATACAATGAGCAGTTCTTC
CATSRALGGGGYNEQFF
>TRBV4-2|TRBJ1-1|NA|NA
TGTGCCAGCAGCAGCCGCACCGTGAACACTGAAGCTTTCTTT
CASSSRTVNTEAFF
>TRBV7-2|TRBJ2-7|NA|once
TGTGCCAGCAGCCTCGAGGGTGTTACCTCCTACGAGCAGTACTTC
CASSLEGVTSYEQYF
>TRBV5-1|TRBJ2-5|NA|few
TGCGCCAGCAGCTTGGACAGGGCGGTGGAGACCCAGTACTTC
CASSLDRAVETQYF
>TRBV4-2|TRBJ2-7|TRBD2|NA
TGTGCCAGCAGCCAAGCGGCTAGCGGGGATGGGACCTACGAGCAGTACTTC
CASSQAASGDGTYEQYF
>TRBV12-3/TRBV12-4|TRBJ2-7|NA|few
TGTGCCAGCAGTTTCTCCGGGTCCTACGAGCAGTACTTC
CASSFSGSYEQYF
>TRBV4-1|TRBJ1-2|TRBD1|NA
TGCGCCAGCAGCCAAGATACGACAGGGTTCGGCTATGGCTACACCTTC
CASSQDTTGFGYGYTF
>TRBV11-2|TRBJ2-7|NA|NA
TGTGCCAGCAGCCGGAGCTACGAGCAGTACTTC
CASSRSYEQYF
>TRBV28|TRBJ2-5|TRBD1|once
TGTGCCAGCAGTCTTACAACCTCCGGCGGGACAGGGGGGTTTGCCCAGTACTTC
CASSLTTSGGTGGFAQYF
>TRBV5-6|TRBJ2-2|NA|NA
TGTGCCAGCAGCGGGGGGGCTAGCGGGGAGCTGTTTTTT
CASSGGASGELFF
>TRBV9|TRBJ2-7|TRBD2|NA
TGTGCCAGCGGTCCTGGGACTAGCGTACCCTACGAGCAGTACTTC
CASGPGTSVPYEQYF
>TRBV12-3/TRBV12-4|TRBJ1-3|NA|NA
TGTGCCAGCAGTTTTTTAGCTGGAAACACCATATATTTT
CASSFLAGNTIYF
>TRBV9|TRBJ2-7|NA|NA
TGTGCCAGCAGCGTAGATCTGGGGGGACCTTACGAGCAGTACTTC
CASSVDLGGPYEQYF
>TRBV28|TRBJ1-1|TRBD1|NA
TGTGCCAGCAGCTCTCAGACAGGGGGCACTGAGGCTTTCTTT
CASSSQTGGTEAFF
>TRBV2|TRBJ2-7|TRBD2|NA
TGTGCCAGCAGTGGGATAGCGGGATATTCCTACGAGCAGTACTTC
CASSGIAGYSYEQYF
>TRBV16|TRBJ1-6|NA|NA
TGTGCCAGCAGCCCGTTGGCAGGGGTAAATTCACCCCTCCACTTT
CASSPLAGVNSPLHF
>TRBV2|TRBJ2-1|TRBD2|NA
TGTGCCAGCAGGGGCGGGGGGTACAATGAGCAGTTCTTC
CASRGGGYNEQFF
>TRBV5-8|TRBJ2-3|NA|NA
TGTGCCAGCAGCTTGGTCTTACTAAGTCCTAGCACAGATACGCAGTATTTT
CASSLVLLSPSTDTQYF
>TRBV5-6|TRBJ1-2|NA|NA
TGTGCCAGCAGCCCGCGGACGGGAGAGTATGGCTACACCTTC
CASSPRTGEYGYTF
>TRBV7-9|TRBJ2-5|TRBD1|few
TGTGCCAGCAGCTTAGGACAGGGAATTCGAGAGACCCAGTACTTC
CASSLGQGIRETQYF
>TRBV7-9|TRBJ2-7|NA|NA
TGTGCCAGCAGCTTAGATCACTACGAGCAGTACTTC
CASSLDHYEQYF
>TRBV27|TRBJ1-6|NA|NA
TGTGCCAGCAGTCCGTCGGTCCCGAGGGCACTACCCCTCCACTTT
CASSPSVPRALPLHF
>TRBV5-1|TRBJ2-5|NA|NA
TGCGCCAGCAGCCCCGCCGTCACTAGCTCTTTAGAGACCCAGTACTTC
CASSPAVTSSLETQYF
>TRBV5-1|TRBJ2-7|NA|NA
TGCGCCAGCAGGGCAGACATCTACTACGAGCAGTACTTC
CASRADIYYEQYF
>TRBV2|TRBJ1-5|NA|few
TGTGCCAGCAGTGGGAGAGGGCAGCCCCAGCATTTT
CASSGRGQPQHF
>TRBV9|TRBJ2-5|TRBD2|NA
TGTGCCAGCAGCCCATCACGGGGGGGCCCTGAGACCCAGTACTTC
CASSPSRGGPETQYF
>TRBV3-1/TRBV3-2|TRBJ1-2|TRBD1|once
TGTGCCAGCAGCCACTTACAGGGGAATGGCTACACCTTC
CASSHLQGNGYTF
>TRBV3-1/TRBV3-2|TRBJ2-5|NA|NA
TGTGCCAGCAGCCAAGGGCGGGGTTGGCAAGAGACCCAGTACTTC
CASSQGRGWQETQYF
>TRBV5-4|TRBJ2-1|NA|once
TGTGCCAGCAGCCCTAACTATGACTCCTACAATGAGCAGTTCTTC
CASSPNYDSYNEQFF
>TRBV7-3|TRBJ2-3|NA|NA
TGTGCCAGCAGCTGGGGGGGGCCAGTAGATACGCAGTATTTT
CASSWGGPVDTQYF
>TRBV5-6|TRBJ1-2|NA|NA
TGTGCCAGCACCCATCGGGGTATTAGCTACACCTTC
CASTHRGISYTF
>TRBV3-1/TRBV3-2|TRBJ2-7|NA|NA
TGTGCCAGCAGCCAAGCTCGACTGGGCTACGAGCAGTACTTC
CASSQARLGYEQYF
>TRBV18|TRBJ1-2|TRBD1|NA
TGTGCCAGCTCACCATCGCGACAGGGGGGAGCTAACTATGGCTACACCTTC
CASSPSRQGGANYGYTF
>TRBV29-1|TRBJ1-2|NA|NA
TGCAGCGCTACAAGGGACTCCGGAGGTGGTGGCTACACCTTC
CSATRDSGGGGYTF
>TRBV6-5|TRBJ2-7|NA|NA
TGTGCCAGCAGTTACTCGAGGGTCTATTCCGAGCAGTACTTC
CASSYSRVYSEQYF
>TRBV19|TRBJ1-1|NA|NA
TGTGCCAGTAGGGAGACAGGGAACACTGAAGCTTTCTTT
CASRETGNTEAFF
>TRBV2|TRBJ1-2|NA|NA
TGTGCCAGCGTTACGGGTCCCCCGCGGACTAACTATGGCTACACCTTC
CASVTGPPRTNYGYTF